This T cell receptor beta chain emerged from a study of blood T cell repertoires in COVID-19. The V gene's germline CDR1 is MGHRA and CDR2 YSYEKL. V was clipped by 0 bases and J by 4 bases; unmatched bases: 6. The CDR3 loop spans 16 amino acids. TCRdb keeps only in-frame clones here, not all; method: immunoSEQ multiplex PCR. The table shows fewer than 350,000 clones, with 75% to 90% occurring only once. The study assigned cohorts using participant-reported clinical history. The chain combines TRBV4-1 with TRBJ1-5; TRBD1 agrees at 7 bases. The sequence was collected from a woman in her thirties or forties who had recovered from COVID-19. Sequenced: PBMCs or T cells enriched from blood (not recorded which). CDR3: CASSQDITGVNQPQHF. For the CDR3, the DNA is TGCGCCAGCAGCCAAGATATAACAGGGGTGAATCAGCCCCAGCATTTT.